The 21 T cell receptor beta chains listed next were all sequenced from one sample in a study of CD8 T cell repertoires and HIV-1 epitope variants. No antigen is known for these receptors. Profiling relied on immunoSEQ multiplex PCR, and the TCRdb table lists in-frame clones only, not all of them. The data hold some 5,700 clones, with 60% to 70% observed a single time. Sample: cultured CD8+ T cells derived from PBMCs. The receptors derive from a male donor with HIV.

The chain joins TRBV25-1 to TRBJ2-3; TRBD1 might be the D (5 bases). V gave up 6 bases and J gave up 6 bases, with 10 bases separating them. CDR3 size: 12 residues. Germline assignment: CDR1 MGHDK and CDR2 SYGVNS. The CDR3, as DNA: TGTGCCAGCAGACGTGGACACGATACGCAGTATTTT. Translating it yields CASRRGHDTQYF.

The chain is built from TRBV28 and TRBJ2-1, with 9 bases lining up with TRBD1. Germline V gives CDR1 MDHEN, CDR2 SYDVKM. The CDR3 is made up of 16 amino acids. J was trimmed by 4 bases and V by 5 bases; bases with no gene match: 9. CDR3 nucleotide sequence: TGTGCCAGCAGTCGAAAGGGACAGGGTTTTTACAATGAGCAGTTCTTC. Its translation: CASSRKGQGFYNEQFF. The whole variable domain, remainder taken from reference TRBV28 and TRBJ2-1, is DVKVTQSSRYLVKRTGEKVFLECVQDMDHENMFWYRQDPGLGLRLIYFSYDVKMKEKGDIPEGYSVSREKKERFSLILESASTNQTSMYLCASSRKGQGFYNEQFFGPGTRLTVL.

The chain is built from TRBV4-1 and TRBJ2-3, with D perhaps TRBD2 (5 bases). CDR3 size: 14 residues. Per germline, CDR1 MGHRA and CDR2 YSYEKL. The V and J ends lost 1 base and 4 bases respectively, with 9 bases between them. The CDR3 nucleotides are TGCGCCAGCAGCCAAGCGGGATTTTCAGATACGCAGTATTTT. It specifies CASSQAGFSDTQYF.

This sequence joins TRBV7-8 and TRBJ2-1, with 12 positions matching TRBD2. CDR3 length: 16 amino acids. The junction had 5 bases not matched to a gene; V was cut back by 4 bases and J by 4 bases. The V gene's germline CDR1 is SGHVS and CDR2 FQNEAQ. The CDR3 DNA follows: TGTGCCAGCAGCTCCCTAGCGGGAGGGCCTTACAATGAGCAGTTCTTC. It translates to CASSSLAGGPYNEQFF.

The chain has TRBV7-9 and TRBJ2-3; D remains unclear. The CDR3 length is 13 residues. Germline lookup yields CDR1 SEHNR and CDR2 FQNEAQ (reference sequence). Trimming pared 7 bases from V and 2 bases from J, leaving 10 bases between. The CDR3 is CASTRLFTDTQYF. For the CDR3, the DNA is TGTGCCAGCACAAGACTTTTCACAGATACGCAGTATTTT.

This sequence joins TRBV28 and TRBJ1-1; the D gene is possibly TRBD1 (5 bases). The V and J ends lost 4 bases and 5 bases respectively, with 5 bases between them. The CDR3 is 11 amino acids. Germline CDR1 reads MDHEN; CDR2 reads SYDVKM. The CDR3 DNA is TGTGCCAGCAGTTGGGGGACTGAAGCTTTCTTT. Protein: CASSWGTEAFF.

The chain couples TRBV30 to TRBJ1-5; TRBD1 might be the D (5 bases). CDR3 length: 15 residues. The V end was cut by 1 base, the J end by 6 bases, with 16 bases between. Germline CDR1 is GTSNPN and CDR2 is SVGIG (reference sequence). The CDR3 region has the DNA TGTGCCTGGAGTGGGGGACCAGGGTTGCGTCAGCCCCAGCATTTT. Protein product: CAWSGGPGLRQPQHF. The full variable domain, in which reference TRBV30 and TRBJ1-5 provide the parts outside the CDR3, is SQTIHQWPATLVQPVGSPLSLECTVEGTSNPNLYWYRQAAGRGLQLLFYSVGIGQISSEVPQNLSASRPQDRQFILSSKKLLLSDSGFYLCAWSGGPGLRQPQHFGDGTRLSIL.

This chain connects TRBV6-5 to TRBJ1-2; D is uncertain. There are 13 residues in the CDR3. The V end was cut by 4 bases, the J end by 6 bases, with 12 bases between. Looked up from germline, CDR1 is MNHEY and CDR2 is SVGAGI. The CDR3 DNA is TGTGCCAGCAGTTTTTCGACGGTAGATGGCTACACCTTC. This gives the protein CASSFSTVDGYTF.

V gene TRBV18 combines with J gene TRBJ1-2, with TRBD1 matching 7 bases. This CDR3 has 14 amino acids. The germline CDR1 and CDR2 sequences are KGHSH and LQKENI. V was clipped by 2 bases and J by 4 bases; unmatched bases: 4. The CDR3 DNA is TGTGCCAGCTCACCAGAAGGGGGCCTCTATGGCTACACCTTC. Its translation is CASSPEGGLYGYTF. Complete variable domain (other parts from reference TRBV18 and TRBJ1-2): NAGVMQNPRHLVRRRGQEARLRCSPMKGHSHVYWYRQLPEEGLKFMVYLQKENIIDESGMPKERFSAEFPKEGPSILRIQQVVRGDSAAYFCASSPEGGLYGYTFGSGTRLTVV.

The CDR3 sequence: CAEATGLSETQYF. The CDR3 DNA is TGTGCCGAGGCGACAGGGCTTTCGGAGACCCAGTACTTC. The V and J genes are TRBV6-1 and TRBJ2-5; 7 nucleotides agree with TRBD1. Trimming removed 11 bases from V and 5 bases from J; junction bases left unmatched: 11. Per the germline V gene, CDR1 is MNHNS and CDR2 is SASEGT. The CDR3 is 13 amino acids.

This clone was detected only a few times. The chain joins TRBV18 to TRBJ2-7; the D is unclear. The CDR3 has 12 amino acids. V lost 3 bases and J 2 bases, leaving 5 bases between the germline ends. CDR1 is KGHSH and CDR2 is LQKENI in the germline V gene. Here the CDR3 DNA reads TGTGCCAGCTCACCGGGGACCTACGAGCAGTACTTC. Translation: CASSPGTYEQYF.

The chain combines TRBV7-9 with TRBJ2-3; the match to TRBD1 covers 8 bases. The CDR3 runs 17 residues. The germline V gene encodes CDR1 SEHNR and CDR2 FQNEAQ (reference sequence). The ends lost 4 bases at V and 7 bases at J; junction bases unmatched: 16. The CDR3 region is CASSSAVGRGRDNTQYF. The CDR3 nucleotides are TGTGCCAGCAGCTCAGCTGTTGGCAGGGGGCGAGATAATACGCAGTATTTT.

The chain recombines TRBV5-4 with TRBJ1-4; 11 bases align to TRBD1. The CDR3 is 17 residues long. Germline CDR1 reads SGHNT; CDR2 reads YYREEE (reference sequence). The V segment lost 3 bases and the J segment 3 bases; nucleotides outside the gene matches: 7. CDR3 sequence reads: CASSSHGQGAANEKLFF. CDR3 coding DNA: TGTGCCAGCAGCTCTCATGGACAGGGGGCGGCTAATGAAAAACTGTTTTTT. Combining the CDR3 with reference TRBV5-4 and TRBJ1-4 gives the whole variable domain ETGVTQSPTHLIKTRGQQVTLRCSSQSGHNTVSWYQQALGQGPQFIFQYYREEENGRGNFPPRFSGLQFPNYSSELNVNALELDDSALYLCASSSHGQGAANEKLFFGSGTQLSVL.

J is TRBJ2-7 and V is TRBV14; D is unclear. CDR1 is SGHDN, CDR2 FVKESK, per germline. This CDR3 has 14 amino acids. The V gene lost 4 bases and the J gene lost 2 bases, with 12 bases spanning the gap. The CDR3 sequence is CASSPRLGTYEQYF. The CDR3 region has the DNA TGTGCCAGCAGCCCTCGGTTAGGGACCTACGAGCAGTACTTC.

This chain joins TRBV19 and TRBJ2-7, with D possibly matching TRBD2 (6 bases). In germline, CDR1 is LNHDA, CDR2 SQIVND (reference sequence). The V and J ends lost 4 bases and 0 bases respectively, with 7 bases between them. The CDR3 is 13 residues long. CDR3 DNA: TGTGCCAGTAGTACTAGCGTCTCCTACGAGCAGTACTTC. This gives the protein CASSTSVSYEQYF.

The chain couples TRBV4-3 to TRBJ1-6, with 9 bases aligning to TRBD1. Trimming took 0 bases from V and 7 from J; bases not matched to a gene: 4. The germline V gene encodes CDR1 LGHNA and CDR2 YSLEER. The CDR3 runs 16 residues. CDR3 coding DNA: TGCGCCAGCAGCCAAGAAAACAGGGGGCTGAATTCACCCCTCCACTTT. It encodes CASSQENRGLNSPLHF.

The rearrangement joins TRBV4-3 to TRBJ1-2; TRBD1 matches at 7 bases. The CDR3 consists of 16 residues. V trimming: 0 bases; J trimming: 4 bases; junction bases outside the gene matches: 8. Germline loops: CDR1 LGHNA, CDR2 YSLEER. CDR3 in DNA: TGCGCCAGCAGCCAAGAAGGAGGGGGCGCTCCCTATGGCTACACCTTC. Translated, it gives CASSQEGGGAPYGYTF.

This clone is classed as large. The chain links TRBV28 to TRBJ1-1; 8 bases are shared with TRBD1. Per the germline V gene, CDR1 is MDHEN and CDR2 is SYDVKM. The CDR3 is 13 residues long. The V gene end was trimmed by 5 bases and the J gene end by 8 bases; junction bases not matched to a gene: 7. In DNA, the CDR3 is TGTGCCAGCAGTCCCATTGGGACAGGAGAAGCTTTCTTT. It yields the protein CASSPIGTGEAFF.

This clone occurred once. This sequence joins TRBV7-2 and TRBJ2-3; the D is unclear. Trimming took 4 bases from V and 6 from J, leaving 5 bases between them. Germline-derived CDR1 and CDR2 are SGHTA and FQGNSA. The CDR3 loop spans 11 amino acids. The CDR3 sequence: CASSYGDTQYF. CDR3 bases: TGTGCCAGCAGCTATGGTGATACGCAGTATTTT.

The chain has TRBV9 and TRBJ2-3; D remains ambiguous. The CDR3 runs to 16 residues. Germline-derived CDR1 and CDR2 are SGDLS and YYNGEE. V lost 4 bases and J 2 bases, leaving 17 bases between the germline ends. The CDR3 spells CASSTGQYPHTDTQYF. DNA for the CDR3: TGTGCCAGCAGCACGGGCCAATATCCCCACACAGATACGCAGTATTTT.

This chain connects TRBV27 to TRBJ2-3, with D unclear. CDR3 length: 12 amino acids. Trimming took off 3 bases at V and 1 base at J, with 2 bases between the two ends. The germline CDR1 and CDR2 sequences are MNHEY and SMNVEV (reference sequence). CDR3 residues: CASSLGTDTQYF. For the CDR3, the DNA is TGTGCCAGCAGTTTGGGCACAGATACGCAGTATTTT.